Below, 14 T cell receptor beta chains from the same sample are listed, as sequenced in a study of T-cell memory formation after mild COVID-19. TCRdb reanalysed the 5' RACE reads using MiXCR and keeps one entry per CDR3 protein. The repertoire holds hundreds of thousands of distinct CDR3 sequences, with approximately 27% as singletons. The sequenced sample consisted of PBMCs or a T cell subset sorted from them (not recorded which). The source of these receptors is an adult woman who had mild COVID-19 (a few samples of this study predate the infection). Cell type and time point are not known.

The genes are TRBV6-2 or TRBV6-3 and TRBJ1-2, with D perhaps TRBD1 (6 bases). The CDR3 has 17 amino acids. The ends were cut back, 5 bases at V and 4 bases at J, with 23 bases in the middle. The germline CDR1 and CDR2 sequences are MNHEY and SVGEGT. The CDR3 spells CASSPGQSQVTSYGYTF. In DNA form, the CDR3 reads TGTGCCAGCAGTCCCGGACAGAGCCAGGTGACTAGCTATGGCTACACCTTC.

The chain joins TRBV7-2 to TRBJ2-3; D is perhaps TRBD1 (6 bases). The CDR3 sequence is 15 residues long. Trimming cost V 3 bases and J 3 bases, with 13 bases left between them. The V gene's germline CDR1 is SGHTA and CDR2 FQGNSA. The CDR3 spells CASSFGFTGTDTQYF. CDR3 nucleotides: TGTGCCAGCAGCTTCGGATTCACAGGGACAGATACGCAGTATTTT.

The rearrangement links TRBV12-3 or TRBV12-4 to TRBJ2-3, with a weak D call TRBD2 (6 bases). The CDR3 loop spans 16 amino acids. The V gene lost 2 bases and the J gene lost 6 bases, with 18 bases spanning the gap. In nucleotides, the CDR3 is TGTGCCAGCAGTTTACCCCCGCCTCAACGGGAGGATACGCAGTATTTT. Translation gives CASSLPPPQREDTQYF.

The chain is built from TRBV28 and TRBJ2-7, with 10 bases that match TRBD2. Looked up from germline, CDR1 is MDHEN and CDR2 is SYDVKM. This CDR3 has 15 residues. V shed 6 bases, J shed 3 bases, and the junction held 8 bases outside the gene matches. This chain's CDR3 is CASRVSGRKGYEQYF. The CDR3 DNA reads TGTGCCAGCAGGGTTAGCGGGAGGAAGGGCTACGAGCAGTACTTC. The full variable domain, completed using reference TRBV28 and TRBJ2-7, is DVKVTQSSRYLVKRTGEKVFLECVQDMDHENMFWYRQDPGLGLRLIYFSYDVKMKEKGDIPEGYSVSREKKERFSLILESASTNQTSMYLCASRVSGRKGYEQYFGPGTRLTVT.

The DNA for the CDR3 is TGTGCCAGCAGCTTAGGGACTAGCCCCTACACCGGGGAGCTGTTTTTT. It yields the protein CASSLGTSPYTGELFF. The chain employs TRBV7-3 and TRBJ2-2; 9 positions agree with TRBD2. The V gene end was trimmed by 2 bases and the J gene end by 3 bases; junction bases not matched to a gene: 4. CDR3 length equals 16 residues. Germline CDR1 is SGHTA and CDR2 is FQGTGA.

This clonotype was recorded a few times. The gene calls are TRBV24-1 and TRBJ2-3; no definite D call. Germline loops: CDR1 KGHDR, CDR2 SFDVKD. The CDR3 consists of 15 residues. Trimming took off 3 bases at V and 5 bases at J, with 14 bases between the two ends. The CDR3 nucleotides are TGTGCCACCAGTGATACAGACATTCGGAAAGATACGCAGTATTTT. Translating gives CATSDTDIRKDTQYF.

In its sample, this clonotype was seen a few times. The V call is TRBV20-1, the J call TRBJ1-4, with D tentatively TRBD1 (5 bases). The CDR3 has 14 amino acids. CDR1 and CDR2 from the germline V gene are DFQATT and SNEGSKA (reference sequence). The germline V and J ends were trimmed by 6 bases and 3 bases, with 14 bases remaining between them. As DNA, the CDR3 is TGCAGTGCCCTCTTGGGGGGTTCTAATGAAAAACTGTTTTTT. It codes for CSALLGGSNEKLFF.

The V call is TRBV7-9, the J call TRBJ1-5; D is possibly TRBD1 (5 bases). Between the trimmed V and J ends, which lost 2 bases and 7 bases, there was a span of 12 bases. The CDR3 sequence is 14 residues long. Germline V gene sequence: CDR1 SEHNR, CDR2 FQNEAQ (reference sequence). This chain's CDR3 is CASSLSQGGQPQHF. The CDR3 DNA follows: TGTGCCAGCAGCTTAAGTCAGGGCGGGCAGCCCCAGCATTTT.

This chain connects TRBV29-1 to TRBJ2-3; D remains ambiguous. The CDR3 length is 13 residues. The ends were cut back, 1 base at V and 1 base at J, with 6 bases in the middle. CDR1 SQVTM and CDR2 ANQGSEA come from the germline V gene. The chain's CDR3 is CSVEGGGTDTQYF. CDR3 in DNA: TGCAGCGTTGAAGGGGGTGGCACAGATACGCAGTATTTT.

This chain uses TRBV12-5 with TRBJ2-3; the match to TRBD1 covers 8 bases. The junction had 7 bases not matched to a gene; V was cut back by 5 bases and J by 3 bases. Germline loops: CDR1 LGHNT, CDR2 FRNRAP. CDR3 size: 15 residues. CDR3 DNA: TGTGCTAGTGGTATAAACAGGGGGAGAACAGATACGCAGTATTTT. It translates to CASGINRGRTDTQYF.

The gene calls are TRBV20-1 and TRBJ2-7; 9 bases line up with TRBD1. With 5 bases clipped from V and 1 base from J, the junction kept 3 bases outside the gene matches. Germline values: CDR1 DFQATT, CDR2 SNEGSKA (reference sequence). The CDR3 has 13 amino acids. The CDR3 sequence is CSARTGASYEQYF. The DNA for the CDR3 is TGCAGTGCTCGGACAGGGGCATCCTACGAGCAGTACTTC.

The gene calls are TRBV4-2 and TRBJ2-3; D ambiguous. Germline CDR1 reads LGHNA; CDR2 reads YNFKEQ. V lost 4 bases to trimming and J lost 1 base, with 9 bases between them. This CDR3 region has 14 residues. The CDR3 is CASSLFIGTDTQYF. The CDR3 DNA reads as TGTGCCAGCAGCCTCTTCATCGGCACAGATACGCAGTATTTT.

This rearrangement joins TRBV5-6 to TRBJ2-5; 9 positions match TRBD1. CDR1 and CDR2 from the germline V gene are SGHDT and YYEEEE. The ends lost 4 bases at V and 5 bases at J; junction bases unmatched: 15. This CDR3 contains 17 residues. Here the CDR3 reads CASSTNLWDRVSETQYF. The CDR3 DNA sequence: TGTGCCAGCAGCACGAATCTCTGGGACAGGGTGTCGGAGACCCAGTACTTC.

V gene TRBV7-3 combines with J gene TRBJ1-1, with a possible D match to TRBD1 (6 bases). The germline gives CDR1 SGHTA, CDR2 FQGTGA. Trimming took off 5 bases at V and 1 base at J, with 8 bases between the two ends. The CDR3 spans 13 residues. CDR3 residues: CASSKGQNTEAFF. CDR3 in DNA: TGTGCCAGCAGCAAGGGACAGAACACTGAAGCTTTCTTT.